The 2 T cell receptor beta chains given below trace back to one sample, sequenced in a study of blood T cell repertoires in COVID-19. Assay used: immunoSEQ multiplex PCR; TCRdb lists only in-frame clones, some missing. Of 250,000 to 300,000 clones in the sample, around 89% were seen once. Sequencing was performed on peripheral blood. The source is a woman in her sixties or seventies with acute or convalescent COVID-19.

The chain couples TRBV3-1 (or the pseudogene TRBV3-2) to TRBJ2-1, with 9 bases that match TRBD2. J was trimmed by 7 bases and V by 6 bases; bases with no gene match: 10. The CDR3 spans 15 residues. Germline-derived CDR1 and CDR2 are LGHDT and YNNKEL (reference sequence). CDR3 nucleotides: TGTGCCAGCAGGCCCCAAGGCGGGGGGGCTAATGAGCAGTTCTTC. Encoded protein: CASRPQGGGANEQFF.

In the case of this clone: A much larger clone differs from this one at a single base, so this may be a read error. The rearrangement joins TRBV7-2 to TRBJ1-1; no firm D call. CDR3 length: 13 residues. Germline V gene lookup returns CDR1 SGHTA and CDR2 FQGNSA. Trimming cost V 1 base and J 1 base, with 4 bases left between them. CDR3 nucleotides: TGTGCCAGCAGCTTAGGACAGAACACTGAAGCTTTCTTT. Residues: CASSLGQNTEAFF.